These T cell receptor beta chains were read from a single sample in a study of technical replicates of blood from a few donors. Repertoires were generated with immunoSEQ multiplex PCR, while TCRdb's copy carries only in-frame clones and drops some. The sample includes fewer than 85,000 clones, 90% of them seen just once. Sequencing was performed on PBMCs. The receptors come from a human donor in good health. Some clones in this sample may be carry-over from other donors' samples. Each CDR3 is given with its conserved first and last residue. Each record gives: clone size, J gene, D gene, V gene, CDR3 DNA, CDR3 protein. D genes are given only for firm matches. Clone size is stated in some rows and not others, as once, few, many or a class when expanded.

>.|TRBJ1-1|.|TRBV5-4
TGTGCCAGCAGCTTGGGGGGGCTGGGCACTGAAGCTTTCTTT
CASSLGGLGTEAFF
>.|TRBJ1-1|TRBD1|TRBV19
TGTGCCAGTAGTAGACAGGGAGGCCGTGGCACTGAAGCTTTCTTT
CASSRQGGRGTEAFF
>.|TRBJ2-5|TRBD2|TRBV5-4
TGTGCCAGCAGCTCGAAGGGAGCGGGGGAAGAGACCCAGTACTTC
CASSSKGAGEETQYF
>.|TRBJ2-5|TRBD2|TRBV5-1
TGCGCCAGCAGCTTGGGTAGCGGGAGTGGAGAGACCCAGTACTTC
CASSLGSGSGETQYF
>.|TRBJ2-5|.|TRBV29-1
TGCAGCGTTGTGTCCCAGGGGGAGACCCAGTACTTC
CSVVSQGETQYF
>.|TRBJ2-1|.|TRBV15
TGTGCCACCAGCAGAGATCGGAGACTCTCGGGAAATGAGCAGTTCTTC
CATSRDRRLSGNEQFF
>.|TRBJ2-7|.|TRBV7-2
TGTGCCAGCAGCTTAGACGGGGGAAGCTACGAGCAGTACTTC
CASSLDGGSYEQYF
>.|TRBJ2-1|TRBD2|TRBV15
TGTGCCACCAGCAGCTCGGGGGGGGTAGCGGACAATGAGCAGTTCTTC
CATSSSGGVADNEQFF
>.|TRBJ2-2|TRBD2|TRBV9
TGTGCCAGCAGCCTCCATAGCGGGGGGGCGAACACCGGGGAGCTGTTTTTT
CASSLHSGGANTGELFF
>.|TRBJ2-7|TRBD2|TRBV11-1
TGTGCCAGCAGCTTAGGGACTAGCGGGAGTACGAGGCAGTACTTC
CASSLGTSGSTRQYF
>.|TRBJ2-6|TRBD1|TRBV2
TGTGCCAGCAACGCCCGGACAGGGGGCTCTGGGGCCAACGTCCTGACTTTC
CASNARTGGSGANVLTF
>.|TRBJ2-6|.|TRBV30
TGTGCCTGGAGTGTACAGGGCTCTGGGGTCAACGTCCTGACTTTC
CAWSVQGSGVNVLTF
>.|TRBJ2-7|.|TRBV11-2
TGTGCCAGCACTTTGTTTCCGGGTGGGAGCTCCTACGAGCAGTACTTC
CASTLFPGGSSYEQYF
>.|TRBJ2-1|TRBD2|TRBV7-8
TGTGCCAGCAGCTCCCCGGGACTAGCGGGGCTTAATGAGCAGTTCTTC
CASSSPGLAGLNEQFF
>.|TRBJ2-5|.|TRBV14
TGTGCCAGCAGCCAGCCACGGTTACTTATTCAAGAGACCCAGTACTTC
CASSQPRLLIQETQYF
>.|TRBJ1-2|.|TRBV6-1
TGTGCCAGCAGTGACTACAGGGCTTATGGCTACACCTTC
CASSDYRAYGYTF
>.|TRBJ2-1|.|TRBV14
TGTGCCAGCAGCCAAGGGATGACAGAGAGCTCCTACAATGAGCAGTTCTTC
CASSQGMTESSYNEQFF
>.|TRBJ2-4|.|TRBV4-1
TGCGCCAGCAGCCAAGCAGGGTCCACAAACATTCAGTACTTC
CASSQAGSTNIQYF
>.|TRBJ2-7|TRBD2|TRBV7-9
TGTGCCAGCAGCTTCAGCGGGACCTCCTACGAGCAGTACTTC
CASSFSGTSYEQYF
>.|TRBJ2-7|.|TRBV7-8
TGTGCCAGCAGCCGAAGTCGGGAGCAGTACTTC
CASSRSREQYF
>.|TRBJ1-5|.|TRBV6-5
TGTGCCAGCAGTTACTCGACCGGGTTTCAGCCCCAGCATTTT
CASSYSTGFQPQHF
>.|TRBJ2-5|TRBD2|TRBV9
TGTGCCAGCAGCGCCGGACTAGCGGGGCGACAAGAGACCCAGTACTTC
CASSAGLAGRQETQYF
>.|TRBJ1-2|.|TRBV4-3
TGCGCCAGCAGCCAGGATCGGTCTACTAGGGGCTACACCTTC
CASSQDRSTRGYTF
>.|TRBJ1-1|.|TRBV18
TGTGCCAGCTCACCACCCCATAACAGCAACACTGAAGCTTTCTTT
CASSPPHNSNTEAFF
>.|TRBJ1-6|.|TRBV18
TGTGCCAGCTCAACGGACAGCTCCTATAATTCACCCCTCCACTTT
CASSTDSSYNSPLHF
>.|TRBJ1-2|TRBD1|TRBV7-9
TGTGCCAGCAGCTGGGGACAGAATAACTATGGCTACACCTTC
CASSWGQNNYGYTF
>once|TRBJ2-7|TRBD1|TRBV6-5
TGTGCCAGCAGTAGCCAGGGGGACGAGCAGTACTTC
CASSSQGDEQYF
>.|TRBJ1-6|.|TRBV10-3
TGTGCCATCAGTCCAGGCGGGGGGCTTTCACCCCTCCACTTT
CAISPGGGLSPLHF
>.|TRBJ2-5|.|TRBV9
TGTGCCAGCAGCAAATCGGACTTCCAAGAGACCCAGTACTTC
CASSKSDFQETQYF
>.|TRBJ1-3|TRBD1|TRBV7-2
TGTGCCAGCAGAAGGACAGGGAAATCTGGAAACACCATATATTTT
CASRRTGKSGNTIYF